The 16 T cell receptor beta chains below were found in one sample sequenced in a study of blood T cells in healthy people across ages. With a J-beta primer mix and a sample-barcoded 5' primer, a second PCR ran roughly 6 to 11 cycles. TCRdb itself ran the 5' RACE reads through MiXCR, one entry per CDR3 protein. The sample includes 1 million or so distinct CDR3 sequences, under 55% of them seen just once. The sequenced sample consisted of blood. Receptors were obtained from a woman aged 60 to 75 in good health.

V gene TRBV19 combines with J gene TRBJ1-2, with a possible D match to TRBD1 (6 bases). The germline V and J ends were trimmed by 8 bases and 0 bases, with 13 bases remaining between them. This CDR3 is 14 amino acids long. CDR1 is LNHDA, CDR2 SQIVND, per germline (reference sequence). DNA of the CDR3: TGTGCCAGTGCTAGGGACACCGCTAACTATGGCTACACCTTC. It specifies CASARDTANYGYTF. The whole variable domain, remainder taken from reference TRBV19 and TRBJ1-2, is DGGITQSPKYLFRKEGQNVTLSCEQNLNHDAMYWYRQDPGQGLRLIYYSQIVNDFQKGDIAEGYSVSREKKESFPLTVTSAQKNPTAFYLCASARDTANYGYTFGSGTRLTVV.

The table lists this clonotype with a few counts. The chain combines TRBV12-3 or TRBV12-4 with TRBJ1-4, with D perhaps matching TRBD1 (6 bases). The CDR3 loop spans 16 amino acids. V dropped 1 base and J dropped 0 bases, with 9 bases sitting between them. The CDR3 DNA sequence: TGTGCCAGCAGTTTAGGGGGGGCTGCAACTAATGAAAAACTGTTTTTT. It translates to CASSLGGAATNEKLFF.

The chain combines TRBV28 with TRBJ1-6; D perhaps matches TRBD1 (5 bases). V was clipped by 2 bases and J by 12 bases, with 14 bases between them. CDR3 length: 14 residues. Germline V gives CDR1 MDHEN, CDR2 SYDVKM. The CDR3 protein is CASSLRAGKKPLHF. The CDR3 bases are TGTGCCAGCAGTTTAAGGGCAGGGAAAAAACCCCTCCACTTT.

This clonotype was recorded a few times. The rearrangement joins TRBV14 to TRBJ2-7, with 8 bases fitting TRBD1. The J segment lost 5 bases and the V segment lost 5 bases, leaving 8 bases of the junction unmatched. CDR3 length: 14 amino acids. Germline V lookup: CDR1 SGHDN, CDR2 FVKESK. The CDR3 DNA reads as TGTGCCAGCAGCTACTGGACAGGGACCAACGAGCAGTACTTC. As protein: CASSYWTGTNEQYF.

This clonotype was recorded a few times. J is TRBJ2-7 and V is TRBV28; the match to TRBD1 covers 8 bases. V lost 7 bases to trimming and J lost 4 bases; unmatched junction nucleotides: 9. The CDR3 loop spans 14 amino acids. Germline V gene sequence: CDR1 MDHEN, CDR2 SYDVKM. CDR3 amino acids: CASTHGTGLYEQYF. The DNA for the CDR3 is TGTGCCAGCACCCATGGGACAGGTTTGTACGAGCAGTACTTC.

This clonotype was counted a few times. Sequence at one end of the junction differs from germline and may be a read error. The rearrangement links TRBV7-6 to TRBJ2-5; D assignment may be TRBD1 or TRBD2 (6 bases each). Per germline, CDR1 SGHVS and CDR2 FNYEAQ. This CDR3 spans 14 amino acids. CDR3: CASDGGPYQEPQYF. The CDR3 DNA is TGTGCCAGCGATGGGGGGCCGTACCAAGAGCCCCAGTACTTC.

The chain has TRBV6-1 and TRBJ1-2, with D unresolved. CDR3 length equals 17 residues. CDR1 is MNHNS, CDR2 SASEGT, per germline. V was cut by 1 base and J by 4 bases, with 19 bases left in between. The CDR3 nucleotides read TGTGCCAGCAGTGAAGAAGGGCTATCGGGAGGAATCTATGGCTACACCTTC. Its translation is CASSEEGLSGGIYGYTF.

This chain links TRBV27 with TRBJ2-7; weak D call: TRBD1 (6 bases). CDR1 is MNHEY, CDR2 SMNVEV, per germline (reference sequence). This CDR3 has 13 amino acids. Trimming removed 3 bases at V and 8 bases at J, with 14 bases between. The CDR3: CASSFSQGSKQYF. The CDR3 DNA reads TGTGCCAGCAGTTTCTCTCAGGGGTCGAAGCAGTACTTC.

The chain is built from TRBV28 and TRBJ2-5; unclear D gene. There are 14 residues in the CDR3. V dropped 10 bases and J dropped 4 bases, with 19 bases sitting between them. Germline V gene data show CDR1 as MDHEN and CDR2 as SYDVKM. CDR3 coding DNA: TGTGCCACCAGAACCCAAGGGCTCGGAGAGACCCAGTACTTC. It specifies CATRTQGLGETQYF.

V is TRBV7-9 and J is TRBJ1-2, with TRBD1 as a possible D gene (5 bases). The germline V and J ends were trimmed by 5 bases and 8 bases, with 21 bases remaining between them. The CDR3 length is 15 residues. CDR1 and CDR2 (germline): SEHNR, FQNEAQ (reference sequence). DNA of the CDR3: TGTGCCAGCAGCGACAGTAGGGCCATCGCAGCGGGCTACACCTTC. This encodes CASSDSRAIAAGYTF.

V usage is TRBV9 and J usage is TRBJ2-7; TRBD1 aligns across 7 bases. CDR3 length equals 14 residues. Unmatched junction bases numbered 5, after V lost 1 base and J lost 4 bases. CDR1 and CDR2 (germline): SGDLS, YYNGEE. CDR3 sequence reads: CASSVKGGGYEQYF. CDR3 in DNA: TGTGCCAGCAGCGTAAAAGGGGGCGGGTACGAGCAGTACTTC.

As concerns this clonotype: A much larger clone differs by one base, so this may be a read error. V is TRBV28 and J is TRBJ2-7, with TRBD2 identical over 8 bases. The CDR3 covers 13 residues. Germline lookup yields CDR1 MDHEN and CDR2 SYDVKM. The CDR3 loop is CASTGGRFYEQDF. CDR3 in DNA: TGTGCCAGCACTGGCGGGAGGTTCTACGAGCAGGACTTC.

The gene calls are TRBV2 and TRBJ2-1, with D possibly matching TRBD1 (5 bases). Trimming pared 5 bases from V and 0 bases from J, leaving 11 bases between. CDR1 and CDR2 (germline): SNHLY, FYNNEI. The CDR3 is 15 amino acids. CDR3 DNA sequence: TGTGCCAGCAGTAAAACAGGAAGCTCCTACAATGAGCAGTTCTTC. This encodes CASSKTGSSYNEQFF.

This sequence joins TRBV11-1 and TRBJ2-5; tentatively, D is TRBD1 or TRBD2 (5 bases each). Germline loops: CDR1 SGHAT, CDR2 FQDESV (reference sequence). Trimming shortened V by 4 bases and J by 11 bases, and 23 bases separated the two germline ends. The CDR3 extends over 15 amino acids. This chain's CDR3 is CASSSEPWGINEQYF. The CDR3 DNA is TGTGCCAGCAGCTCCGAACCTTGGGGGATCAATGAGCAGTACTTC.

This clonotype has more than one count but fewer than ten. The chain links TRBV28 to TRBJ2-7; 10 bases match TRBD2. With V trimmed by 1 base and J by 1 base, 13 bases remained unmatched. The CDR3 totals 19 residues. CDR1 MDHEN and CDR2 SYDVKM come from the germline V gene. The CDR3 loop is CASSLFRASGSVLSYEQYF. Here the CDR3 DNA reads TGTGCCAGCAGTTTATTCAGGGCTAGCGGGAGTGTTTTGTCCTACGAGCAGTACTTC.

The rearrangement links TRBV20-1 to TRBJ2-7; perhaps TRBD2 as D (6 bases). Trimming cost V 0 bases and J 0 bases, with 12 bases left between them. CDR3 size: 15 residues. Germline CDR1 reads DFQATT; CDR2 reads SNEGSKA (reference sequence). CDR3 loop: CSARDLGLRSYEQYF. The CDR3, as DNA: TGCAGTGCTAGAGACCTGGGACTCCGCTCCTACGAGCAGTACTTC.